This entry describes one T cell receptor beta chain. Its antigen remains unidentified. This record belongs to a study of T cell responses to AZD1222 COVID-19 vaccine. Study as a whole: Analyses pooled second doses at about 4 or about 12 weeks. Whole-study findings and limits: The donors showed a predominance of white British ancestry and of females, with possible underestimation of clonal diversity.

Data came from immunoSEQ multiplex PCR; TCRdb stores just in-frame clones and leaves some out. This sample carries under 300,000 clones, approximately 93% of them seen once, and the ten largest clones take 0.55%. Source: peripheral blood, taken on day 0 of AZD1222 vaccination. The receptor comes from an adult in good health.

This chain's CDR3 is CASSLDGTANEKLFF. CDR3 sequence (DNA): TGCGCCAGCAGCTTGGATGGGACAGCTAATGAAAAACTGTTTTTT. The chain is built from TRBV5-1 and TRBJ1-4, with 7 bases that match TRBD1. Germline-derived CDR1 and CDR2 are SGHRS and YFSETQ. The CDR3 consists of 15 residues. Trimming at V came to 0 bases and at J to 3 bases, leaving 2 bases not matched to a gene.